This T cell receptor (beta chain) was recorded in a study of beta chain features in type 1 diabetes. Study in general: Age, gender, cell numbers and subset yield matched between patients and controls. Broader study findings: The study notes PCR might favor shorter templates equally in patients and controls. Patients with type 1 diabetes carried fewer insertions and had more deletions at their VDJ junctions. Across all four CD4+ subsets, people with type 1 diabetes showed modestly shorter TCRB CDR3s.

Sequenced material consisted of expressed TCRB transcripts (all of the isolated RNA was reverse transcribed). Data came from immunoSEQ multiplex PCR; TCRdb stores just in-frame clones and leaves some out. The data show about 170,000 clones, with around 7.9% seen just once and approximately 0.54% held by the top ten. This clone came up a few times. Its specificity is not known. In germline, CDR1 is SGHAT, CDR2 FQNNGV. The CDR3 has 13 amino acids. V dropped 5 bases and J dropped 7 bases, with 12 bases sitting between them. Sequencing was done on a sample of central memory CD4+ T cells from blood. This sequence originates from a man in his late teens or twenties with type 1 diabetes. The J gene is TRBJ1-3, the V gene TRBV11-2, with D possibly matching TRBD1 (6 bases). Written as DNA, the CDR3 is TGTGCCAGCAGCCAAGATCAGGGGAACACCATATATTTT. This codes for CASSQDQGNTIYF.